Listed below are T cell receptor beta chains from one sample, sequenced in a study of blood T cell repertoires in COVID-19. TCRdb keeps only in-frame clones here, not all; method: immunoSEQ multiplex PCR. The sample consists of 88,000 or so clones, around 89% of them appearing once. Sequencing input: PBMCs or T cells enriched from blood (not recorded which). These receptors all stem from a woman aged 45-60 years with acute COVID-19. The CDR3 runs from the conserved cysteine through the conserved F or W. A D gene is named only where the DNA matches it firmly. Size is stated for part of the rows, as once, few or many counts, or as a class when the clone is expanded.

>TRBD2|NA|TRBV29-1|TRBJ2-1
TGCAGCGCCGTGATCCCCGGACTAGCGATCTACAATGAGCAGTTCTTC
CSAVIPGLAIYNEQFF
>TRBD2|NA|TRBV6-2/TRBV6-3|TRBJ2-5
TGTGCCAGCAGCCCTCACTATAGCGGGCAAGAGACCCAGTACTTC
CASSPHYSGQETQYF
>TRBD1|NA|TRBV27|TRBJ1-2
TGTGCCAGCAGTTTCAACAGGGGGAACTATGGCTACACCTTC
CASSFNRGNYGYTF
>NA|NA|TRBV7-4|TRBJ2-7
TGTGCCAGCAGCTCGTGGCGGGCCGAGCAGTACTTC
CASSSWRAEQYF
>NA|few|TRBV7-9|TRBJ1-5
TGTGCCAGCAGCCCTACAGGGAACGCCTTTCAGCCCCAGCATTTT
CASSPTGNAFQPQHF
>NA|NA|TRBV4-2|TRBJ2-7
TGTGCCAGCAGCCAAGGATTATTCGGGTGGAGCTCCTACGAGCAGTACTTC
CASSQGLFGWSSYEQYF
>NA|NA|TRBV11-2|TRBJ1-1
TGTGCCAGCAGCTCATACAGAGCCCCTGAAGCTTTCTTT
CASSSYRAPEAFF
>TRBD1|NA|TRBV7-8|TRBJ1-2
TGTGCCAGCAGCTTACAACCTGGACAGGGATGGAACTATGGCTACACCTTC
CASSLQPGQGWNYGYTF
>NA|NA|TRBV3-1/TRBV3-2|TRBJ2-4
TGTGCCAGCAGCCAAAGTGGCCAGGGCCCCAACATTCAGTACTTC
CASSQSGQGPNIQYF
>NA|NA|TRBV28|TRBJ1-2
TGTGCCAGCAGTTTATCAGGCAGAAACTATGGCTACACCTTC
CASSLSGRNYGYTF
>TRBD1|NA|TRBV19|TRBJ2-3
TGTGCCAGTTCCGGGACAGGGTTTCCAGATACGCAGTATTTT
CASSGTGFPDTQYF
>TRBD2|NA|TRBV5-1|TRBJ2-1
TGCGCCAGCAGGCGGACTAGCGGATTTCAGCTCCCTAACAATGAGCAGTTCTTC
CASRRTSGFQLPNNEQFF
>NA|NA|TRBV7-2|TRBJ1-5
TGTGCCAGCACCCCTTATGGCGGGGGGGGCAATCAGCCCCAGCATTTT
CASTPYGGGGNQPQHF
>TRBD2|NA|TRBV15|TRBJ2-1
TGTGCCACCAGCCGGGGGGGTTCTAGGAGCAATGAGCAGTTCTTC
CATSRGGSRSNEQFF
>NA|NA|TRBV20-1|TRBJ1-3
TGCAGTGCTAGATGGGGGGACACCATATATTTT
CSARWGDTIYF
>NA|NA|TRBV19|TRBJ1-4
TGTGCCAGTAGGATACAGGGTGGTTCTGAAAAACTGTTTTTT
CASRIQGGSEKLFF
>NA|NA|TRBV28|TRBJ2-7
TGTGCCAGCAGTTTCCCCGGACAGAGCTACGAGCAGTACTTC
CASSFPGQSYEQYF
>NA|NA|TRBV27|TRBJ2-2
TGTGCCAGCAGTTTATCGTACAGTCCGAACACCGGGGAGCTGTTTTTT
CASSLSYSPNTGELFF
>TRBD1|NA|TRBV5-1|TRBJ2-2
TGCGCCAGCAGCGCGGACAGGCCCAACGCCGGGGAGCTGTTTTTT
CASSADRPNAGELFF
>TRBD2|once|TRBV4-1|TRBJ2-1
TGCGCCAGCAGCCGGGGACTAGCGGGTCTTTACAATGAGCAGTTCTTC
CASSRGLAGLYNEQFF
>NA|NA|TRBV3-1/TRBV3-2|TRBJ2-3
TGTGCCAGCAGCCCGTTAGCGGCAGATACGCAGTATTTT
CASSPLAADTQYF
>TRBD1|NA|TRBV7-2|TRBJ1-1
TGTGCCAGCAGCTTAAACAGGGGGCGGGCGACTGAAGCTTTCTTT
CASSLNRGRATEAFF
>TRBD1|NA|TRBV27|TRBJ1-2
TGTGCCAGCAGTTTATCACAGGGGGCAGATGGCTACACCTTC
CASSLSQGADGYTF
>TRBD1|NA|TRBV7-9|TRBJ2-7
TGTGCCAGCAGCTTGGGACAGGGGTCCGATCTGGGCGAGCAGTACTTC
CASSLGQGSDLGEQYF
>TRBD2|NA|TRBV7-8|TRBJ2-5
TGTGCCAGCAGCTTAGTAGTGGGGGGGGAGACCCAGTACTTC
CASSLVVGGETQYF
>TRBD1|NA|TRBV28|TRBJ1-4
TGTGCCAGCAGCCTCTACCGACAGGGGAGAGAAAAACTGTTTTTT
CASSLYRQGREKLFF
>TRBD1|NA|TRBV19|TRBJ1-5
TGTGCCAGTAGTCTAGACGGGGACAGGGACAATCAGCCCCAGCATTTT
CASSLDGDRDNQPQHF
>TRBD2|NA|TRBV24-1|TRBJ2-3
TGTGCCACCAGTGACGCCCTCATGACTAGCGGGGCAGATACGCAGTATTTT
CATSDALMTSGADTQYF
>TRBD1|once|TRBV11-3|TRBJ1-2
TGTGCCAGCAGCCACCGGACAGGGACCTATGGCTACACCTTC
CASSHRTGTYGYTF
>NA|NA|TRBV5-6|TRBJ1-1
TGTGCCAGCACCTGGAGAGAGGGTCGAAGAGCTGAAGCTTTCTTT
CASTWREGRRAEAFF
>TRBD1|once|TRBV5-1|TRBJ2-1
TGCGCCAGCAGCTTGGGGACAGGGGCACACAATGAGCAGTTCTTC
CASSLGTGAHNEQFF
>NA|NA|TRBV28|TRBJ1-4
TGTGCCAGCAGGGACAGTCACGCAACTAATGAAAAACTGTTTTTT
CASRDSHATNEKLFF
>NA|NA|TRBV29-1|TRBJ1-2
TGCAGCGTCGCCGACGACTCCTTACGGGGCTACACCTTC
CSVADDSLRGYTF
>TRBD2|NA|TRBV7-2|TRBJ2-3
TGTGCCAGCAGCTTCACTAGCGGGATCGCAGATACGCAGTATTTT
CASSFTSGIADTQYF
>NA|once|TRBV4-1|TRBJ1-1
TGCGCCAGCAGCCAAGATTTTGCCGGGGATCCGGCTTTCTTT
CASSQDFAGDPAFF
>NA|NA|TRBV19|TRBJ2-1
TGTGCCAGTAGTATCGTTCGGACCGGGGATGAGCAGTTCTTC
CASSIVRTGDEQFF
>NA|NA|TRBV5-1|TRBJ2-2
TGCGCCAGCAGCTTGGCCAGTAGGGGGTCGGTAACCGGGGAGCTGTTTTTT
CASSLASRGSVTGELFF
>TRBD2|NA|TRBV18|TRBJ2-7
TGTGCCAGCTCACCTATCGGGAGGGCCCCCTACGAGCAGTACTTC
CASSPIGRAPYEQYF
>NA|NA|TRBV15|TRBJ2-5
TGTGCCACCAGCAGAGATCAGGAGACCCAGTACTTC
CATSRDQETQYF